One and the same sample provided the 9 T cell receptor beta chains below, sequenced in a study of shared T cell receptors in the human thymus (dated by TCRdb to the early 2020s). The receptor library was made with the immunoSEQ multiplex PCR assay. As stored in TCRdb, this immuneACCESS dataset retains in-frame rearrangements with V and J assigned. A fraction of the clones does not appear; measured against another copy, unresolved V genes explain less than half of the discrepancy, and the remainder lacks a known reason. This sample has about 730,000 clones in its table, and approximately 85% of those were observed once. Jointly, the top ten make up around 0.01% of the sample. This same sample was also taken into another study, of human thymus T cells.

Specimen: thymocytes. The origin of the receptors is a girl under three years old with a congenital heart defect. Donor details come from another sample of the same person, matched by shared clones.

This clone was seen a single time. The V and J genes are TRBV27 and TRBJ1-6; 7 nucleotides agree with TRBD1. Germline values: CDR1 MNHEY, CDR2 SMNVEV (reference sequence). Trimming removed 2 bases from V and 6 bases from J; junction bases left unmatched: 4. The CDR3 extends over 15 amino acids. The CDR3 DNA sequence: TGTGCCAGCAGTTTACGAGGGGGCCTTAATTCACCCCTCCACTTT. It yields the protein CASSLRGGLNSPLHF.

The chain uses TRBV5-8 and TRBJ1-6; 7 nucleotides match TRBD1. Unmatched junction bases numbered 22, after V lost 3 bases and J lost 7 bases. Germline V gives CDR1 SGHTS, CDR2 YDEGEE. The CDR3 has 20 amino acids. The CDR3 here is CASSYPPFEDRRGGNSPLHF. DNA for the CDR3: TGTGCCAGCAGCTATCCCCCGTTTGAGGACAGGCGAGGAGGAAATTCACCCCTCCACTTT.

This rearrangement joins TRBV14 to TRBJ1-1, with 7 bases identical to TRBD1. CDR1 SGHDN and CDR2 FVKESK come from the germline V gene. The CDR3 runs 14 residues. With 5 bases clipped from V and 6 bases from J, the junction kept 9 bases outside the gene matches. The CDR3 here is CASSTTGNGAEAFF. Here the CDR3 DNA reads TGTGCCAGCAGCACGACAGGGAACGGGGCTGAAGCTTTCTTT.

The chain joins TRBV7-9 to TRBJ2-3; a possible D gene is TRBD1 (5 bases). CDR1 SEHNR and CDR2 FQNEAQ come from the germline V gene (reference sequence). Trimming shortened V by 0 bases and J by 3 bases, and 16 bases separated the two germline ends. The CDR3 is made up of 17 amino acids. CDR3: CASSLAGQGKATDTQYF. Written as DNA, the CDR3 is TGTGCCAGCAGCTTAGCGGGGCAAGGAAAAGCAACAGATACGCAGTATTTT.

This rearrangement joins TRBV27 to TRBJ2-7; 9 bases agree with TRBD1. After removal of 4 bases from V and 5 bases from J, the junction contained 9 bases not matched to a gene. This CDR3 region has 15 residues. Germline loops: CDR1 MNHEY, CDR2 SMNVEV (reference sequence). The CDR3 sequence is CASSSPRDRAHEQYF. The CDR3 DNA sequence: TGTGCCAGCAGTTCCCCCCGGGACAGGGCTCACGAGCAGTACTTC.

The gene calls are TRBV9 and TRBJ2-5, with a possible D match to TRBD2 (5 bases). Trimming removed 4 bases at V and 5 bases at J, with 12 bases between. The CDR3 extends over 13 amino acids. Germline V gives CDR1 SGDLS, CDR2 YYNGEE. This chain's CDR3 is CASSPPSGETQYF. In nucleotides, the CDR3 is TGTGCCAGCAGCCCCCCCTCGGGGGAGACCCAGTACTTC.

This clone was recorded only once. The rearrangement joins TRBV18 to TRBJ2-1; D gene uncertain. Germline values: CDR1 KGHSH, CDR2 LQKENI. Trimming removed 3 bases at V and 4 bases at J, with 7 bases between. The CDR3 is made up of 13 amino acids. DNA for the CDR3: TGTGCCAGCTCACCCGACTGGTACAATGAGCAGTTCTTC. Translating it yields CASSPDWYNEQFF.

The J gene is TRBJ1-4, the V gene TRBV14; TRBD1 might be the D (5 bases). Between the trimmed V and J ends, which lost 3 bases and 6 bases, there was a span of 14 bases. The CDR3 contains 15 residues. Germline-derived CDR1 and CDR2 are SGHDN and FVKESK. The CDR3 DNA is TGTGCCAGCAGCCACCCGGGGGGGAGGGATGAAAAACTGTTTTTT. Its protein product is CASSHPGGRDEKLFF.

This clone appeared once. The V gene is TRBV21-1, the J gene TRBJ2-1; whether TRBD2, the table's D call, matches the DNA was not checked. TRBV21-1 is annotated as a pseudogene. This CDR3 contains 17 residues. The CDR3 DNA sequence: TGTGCCAGCAGCAAAGTTAGCCGGCCTAGCTCCTACAATGAGCAGTTCTTC. Encoded protein: CASSKVSRPSSYNEQFF.